This T cell receptor (beta chain) was sequenced in a study of T cell changes during pregnancy in multiple sclerosis. The CDR3 runs 16 residues. CDR1 is SEHNR and CDR2 is FQNEAQ in the germline V gene (reference sequence). Trimming took off 7 bases at V and 0 bases at J, with 15 bases between the two ends. Sequencing was performed with immunoSEQ multiplex PCR; in TCRdb, only in-frame clones are kept and a portion is missing. The sample lists approximately 99,000 clones, over 75% occurring once. This TCR came from a female donor in good health, enrolled as a control in a pregnancy study. Sequencing used peripheral blood, obtained in the second trimester of pregnancy. The rearrangement uses TRBV7-9 and TRBJ2-2; D possibly corresponds to TRBD2 (7 bases). CDR3 sequence: CASIKREGANTGELFF. CDR3 DNA: TGTGCCAGCATCAAGAGGGAGGGGGCGAACACCGGGGAGCTGTTTTTT.